This TCR beta chain was recorded in a study of blood T cell repertoires in COVID-19. Study-wide background: Specimens from acute and convalescent COVID-19 originated in the United States, Italy and Spain. T cells, B-cell-depleted T cells, or PBMCs provided the cDNA or gDNA that served as material.

Under the authors' procedure: Amplified reference gene primers provided the basis for estimating nucleated cell counts. Sequenced by immunoSEQ multiplex PCR; TCRdb stores in-frame clones only, minus some. That table supplies the V and J calls and clone size; D and trimming were determined from the DNA. This table holds roughly 380,000 clones, over 75% found once. Germline V gives CDR1 SEHNR, CDR2 FQNEAQ (reference sequence). The V gene lost 4 bases and the J gene lost 3 bases, with 12 bases spanning the gap. This CDR3 comprises 14 residues. Followed longitudinally, the Seattle patients had been enrolled during active infection.

The sequence came from a woman in her forties with COVID-19, enrolled during active disease. The sequencing input was peripheral blood. The chain has TRBV7-9 and TRBJ1-2; D uncertain. CDR3 nucleotide sequence: TGTGCCAGCAGCTACGGGTTTTCAGACTATGGCTACACCTTC. It translates to CASSYGFSDYGYTF.